By its share, the clone carrying this T cell receptor beta chain is medium-sized. Its target is not known. There were no patients who had received any treatment before thyroid surgery. Per the original data handling: Between-group CDR3 differences, defined by clinicopathological status, yielded a distant-metastasis classifier for papillary thyroid cancer. TCRdb re-clonotyped the PCR reads through MiXCR. The V and J calls reflect TCRdb's pipeline rather than the authors' work. The table has 43,000 or so clones, 24% seen once. The data originate from a study of metastatic and nonmetastatic thyroid tumors. Study-wide background: The comparison covered peripheral blood and tumor or nodule tissue in malignant and benign thyroid patients. Study-wide results and caveats: A significant increase in TCR beta diversity was reportedly seen in malignant thyroid tumors relative to benign nodules, in blood and tumor.

This sequence originates from a male donor with papillary thyroid cancer or a benign thyroid nodule (not recorded which). Some clones in this sample may be carry-over from other donors' samples. Specimen: blood.

CDR3 amino acids: CAWTEGPGNTIYF. DNA for the CDR3: TGTGCCTGGACCGAGGGCCCCGGAAACACCATATATTTT. The gene calls are TRBV30 and TRBJ1-3; no firm D call. Germline CDR1 is GTSNPN and CDR2 is SVGIG (reference sequence). V was pared by 4 bases and J by 4 bases, with 11 bases between. CDR3 length equals 13 residues.